At least ten counts were recorded for the clone carrying this TCR beta chain. The antigen remains undetermined. These data originate in a study of T-cell reconstitution after alpha-beta-depleted transplantation in children. Broader study findings: Surviving thymic progenitors and recipient T cells were the source of high TCRbeta diversity at day 60 in some patients. Expanded graft clones, several hundred of them, were reportedly the source of alpha-beta T cells about two months after transplant. One year post-transplant, T-cell counts and diversity were largely derived from T cells produced anew.

Per germline, CDR1 MNHEY and CDR2 SMNVEV (reference sequence). This CDR3 region has 15 residues. With 5 bases clipped from V and 6 bases from J, the junction kept 9 bases outside the gene matches. Library preparation (for TCRbeta) was performed with unique molecular identifiers. MiXCR, applied by TCRdb to the PCR reads, yields one record per CDR3 protein. The sample holds about 300,000 distinct CDR3 sequences, 9.5% to 13% seen once. This sample comprised PBMCs, obtained before TCRalphabeta/CD19-depleted stem cell transplant. The receptor was derived from a boy under two years old with acute myeloid leukemia, due to receive a stem cell transplant. V is TRBV27 and J is TRBJ1-4, with 7 bases lining up with TRBD1. The CDR3, as DNA: TGTGCCAGCAGTCCGAACAGGGGAGGAGATGAAAAACTGTTTTTT. Amino acid sequence: CASSPNRGGDEKLFF.